This is a list of T cell receptor beta chains from one sample in a study of T cells after yellow fever vaccination. TCRdb redid the calling of the 5' RACE reads with MiXCR, one entry per CDR3 protein. The table shows approximately 450,000 distinct CDR3 sequences, with about 17% occurring only once. The sequenced sample was PBMCs, obtained before the yellow fever booster vaccination. The receptors originated from a man aged 18-30 years who received the YFV17D yellow fever vaccine. The CDR3 runs from the conserved cysteine through the conserved F or W. A D gene is named only where the DNA matches it firmly. A clone size is listed for some rows: how often the clone was seen (once, few, many), or a class if it is expanded.

D gene,clone size,V gene,J gene,CDR3 protein,CDR3 DNA
NA,NA,TRBV3-1,TRBJ1-1,CASSRSEANTEAFF,TGTGCCAGCAGCCGTTCAGAGGCGAATACTGAAGCTTTCTTT
NA,few,TRBV7-8,TRBJ2-6,CASSPASSGANVLTF,TGTGCCAGCAGCCCAGCCTCCTCTGGGGCCAACGTCCTGACTTTC
NA,many,TRBV7-2,TRBJ1-6,CASSLAGGIDSPLHF,TGTGCCAGCAGCTTAGCGGGGGGTATCGATTCACCCCTCCACTTT
TRBD1,NA,TRBV20-1,TRBJ1-2,CSADDRENYGYTF,TGCAGTGCTGACGACAGGGAGAATTATGGCTACACCTTC
NA,NA,TRBV5-1,TRBJ2-5,CASSPDDRLETQYF,TGCGCCAGCAGCCCGGACGACAGACTAGAGACCCAGTACTTC
TRBD1,NA,TRBV5-1,TRBJ1-2,CASSQRPGQEPSNGYTF,TGCGCCAGCAGCCAAAGACCGGGACAGGAGCCATCAAATGGCTACACCTTC
NA,few,TRBV5-6,TRBJ1-1,CASSLTPTEAFF,TGTGCCAGCAGCTTGACCCCAACTGAAGCTTTCTTT
TRBD1,NA,TRBV6-6,TRBJ1-6,CASRDGQALHF,TGTGCCAGCAGGGACGGACAGGCCCTCCACTTT
NA,NA,TRBV7-2,TRBJ2-3,CASSWSGASTDTQYF,TGTGCCAGCAGCTGGAGTGGGGCTAGCACAGATACGCAGTATTTT
NA,NA,TRBV5-6,TRBJ2-5,CASSLAAKTQYF,TGTGCCAGCAGCTTGGCTGCGAAGACCCAGTACTTC
TRBD1,few,TRBV7-2,TRBJ2-5,CASSLAWAGGRETQYF,TGTGCCAGCAGCTTAGCGTGGGCAGGGGGACGTGAGACCCAGTACTTC
TRBD1,NA,TRBV20-1,TRBJ1-1,CSAPDRGYTEAFF,TGCAGTGCCCCGGACAGGGGATACACTGAAGCTTTCTTT
NA,NA,TRBV6-5,TRBJ2-7,CASSYSSPSYEQYF,TGTGCCAGCAGTTACTCTTCTCCCTCCTACGAGCAGTACTTC
TRBD1,many,TRBV7-2,TRBJ2-4,CASSFYGTEKNIQYF,TGTGCCAGCAGCTTCTATGGGACAGAAAAAAACATTCAGTACTTC
NA,NA,TRBV29-1,TRBJ2-7,CSVVDSFSYEQYF,TGCAGCGTTGTGGACAGTTTTTCCTACGAGCAGTACTTC
TRBD2,NA,TRBV4-3,TRBJ2-3,CASSRKHGTSFSDTQYF,TGCGCCAGCAGCCGAAAACATGGGACTAGCTTTTCTGATACGCAGTATTTT
TRBD1,few,TRBV12-3/TRBV12-4,TRBJ1-2,CASSLRQGINGYTF,TGTGCCAGCAGTTTACGACAGGGGATAAATGGCTACACCTTC
NA,NA,TRBV4-3,TRBJ1-3,CASSQDNEYSGNTIYF,TGCGCCAGCAGCCAAGATAACGAGTACTCTGGAAACACCATATATTTT
TRBD1,NA,TRBV6-5,TRBJ1-1,CASSGDRADAFF,TGTGCCAGCAGTGGTGACAGGGCCGACGCTTTCTTT
TRBD1,NA,TRBV29-1,TRBJ2-2,CNPGQGYTGELFF,TGCAACCCTGGACAGGGATACACCGGGGAGCTGTTTTTT
NA,few,TRBV6-6,TRBJ1-5,CASSLPRDLSSNQPQHF,TGTGCCAGCAGCCTCCCCCGGGACTTAAGTAGCAATCAGCCCCAGCATTTT
NA,NA,TRBV12-3/TRBV12-4,TRBJ2-1,CASSLTGVSSYNEQFF,TGTGCCAGCAGTTTAACTGGTGTGAGCTCCTACAATGAGCAGTTCTTC
NA,few,TRBV27,TRBJ2-3,CAVASAPDTQYF,TGTGCAGTAGCGAGCGCGCCAGATACGCAGTATTTT
TRBD2,few,TRBV6-2/TRBV6-3,TRBJ2-5,CASSLLGGLGTETQYF,TGTGCCAGCAGTCTGCTGGGGGGACTAGGTACGGAGACCCAGTACTTC
TRBD2,many,TRBV4-3,TRBJ2-3,CASSQVGSGDSTDTQYF,TGCGCCAGCAGCCAAGTGGGTAGCGGGGATAGCACAGATACGCAGTATTTT
TRBD1,few,TRBV20-1,TRBJ1-1,CSATQGGTEAFF,TGCAGTGCAACACAGGGGGGAACTGAAGCTTTCTTT
TRBD2,NA,TRBV4-3,TRBJ2-1,CASSQAGGYNEQFF,TGCGCCAGCAGCCAAGCCGGGGGGTACAATGAGCAGTTCTTC
NA,NA,TRBV18,TRBJ1-1,CASSHGRGVMNTEAFF,TGTGCCAGCTCACACGGACGGGGGGTTATGAACACTGAAGCTTTCTTT
TRBD2,few,TRBV4-3,TRBJ2-5,CASSQDTSGGGETQYF,TGCGCCAGCAGCCAAGATACTAGCGGGGGCGGAGAGACCCAGTACTTC
TRBD2,many,TRBV18,TRBJ2-5,CASSIQASGQETQYF,TGTGCCAGCTCAATTCAGGCTAGCGGCCAAGAGACCCAGTACTTC
NA,few,TRBV29-1,TRBJ2-7,CSAEIGGLYEQYF,TGCAGCGCCGAGATCGGGGGGCTGTACGAGCAGTACTTC
NA,NA,TRBV5-4,TRBJ1-3,CASSFGGKNTIYF,TGTGCCAGCAGCTTTGGGGGGAAGAACACCATATATTTT
NA,few,TRBV20-1,TRBJ2-1,CSARGRAEQFF,TGCAGTGCTAGGGGCAGGGCTGAGCAGTTCTTC
TRBD1,few,TRBV7-9,TRBJ2-5,CASSLPGTGGKETQYF,TGTGCCAGCAGCTTACCCGGGACAGGGGGGAAGGAGACCCAGTACTTC
NA,few,TRBV5-1,TRBJ1-2,CASRPGQGYNYGYTF,TGCGCCAGCAGGCCCGGACAAGGTTATAACTATGGCTACACCTTC
NA,NA,TRBV9,TRBJ2-1,CASSAPMWVRLNEQFF,TGTGCCAGCAGCGCCCCAATGTGGGTACGCCTCAATGAGCAGTTCTTC
NA,NA,TRBV6-1,TRBJ1-5,CASGGQNNNQPQHF,TGTGCCAGCGGCGGACAGAATAACAATCAGCCCCAGCATTTT
NA,NA,TRBV20-1,TRBJ2-5,CSARGSRGAEETQYF,TGCAGTGCTAGGGGTAGCAGGGGAGCCGAAGAGACCCAGTACTTC
NA,many,TRBV6-6,TRBJ2-7,CASSRYRVSSYEQYF,TGTGCCAGCAGTCGATACAGGGTTAGCTCCTACGAGCAGTACTTC
TRBD2,many,TRBV5-1,TRBJ2-1,CASSRITSGGAGEQFF,TGCGCCAGCAGCCGGATTACTAGCGGGGGGGCTGGTGAGCAGTTCTTC
NA,few,TRBV28,TRBJ2-7,CASSLVLSSYEQYF,TGTGCCAGCAGTTTAGTGCTGAGCTCCTACGAGCAGTACTTC
TRBD2,many,TRBV7-6,TRBJ2-1,CASSMGQAGRNEQFF,TGTGCCAGCAGCATGGGCCAAGCGGGGAGGAATGAGCAGTTCTTC
TRBD1,NA,TRBV29-1,TRBJ1-2,CSGSEGQAYGYTF,TGCAGCGGCAGCGAGGGACAGGCGTATGGCTACACCTTC
NA,few,TRBV4-2,TRBJ2-5,CASSQEVGETQYF,TGTGCCAGCAGCCAAGAAGTAGGGGAGACCCAGTACTTC
NA,NA,TRBV13,TRBJ1-1,CASSLDLGVGTEAFF,TGTGCCAGCAGCTTAGATCTAGGGGTGGGCACTGAAGCTTTCTTT
NA,NA,TRBV6-1,TRBJ1-2,CASSDFPRQGNYGYTF,TGTGCCAGCAGTGATTTCCCCCGGCAGGGGAACTATGGCTACACCTTC
NA,NA,TRBV4-1,TRBJ2-7,CASSQDPPRDVSYEQYF,TGCGCCAGCAGCCAAGATCCGCCACGGGACGTCTCCTACGAGCAGTACTTC
TRBD1,NA,TRBV19,TRBJ2-3,CASSADREAQYF,TGTGCCAGTAGTGCGGACAGGGAGGCGCAGTATTTT
TRBD2,NA,TRBV4-2,TRBJ2-3,CASSQFGTSGGTDTQYF,TGTGCCAGCAGCCAATTTGGGACTAGCGGGGGGACAGATACGCAGTATTTT
NA,few,TRBV27,TRBJ2-3,CASSISGVIDTQYF,TGTGCCAGCAGTATAAGTGGGGTCATAGATACGCAGTATTTT
NA,NA,TRBV5-6,TRBJ2-5,CASTLLGRTYQETQYF,TGTGCCAGCACCCTTCTCGGGCGAACGTACCAAGAGACCCAGTACTTC
TRBD1,NA,TRBV20-1,TRBJ1-5,CSARQGQGAWQPQHF,TGCAGTGCCCGGCAGGGGCAGGGGGCCTGGCAGCCCCAGCATTTT
TRBD2,NA,TRBV7-2,TRBJ2-5,CASSPGASGGAREETQYF,TGTGCCAGCAGCCCAGGGGCTAGCGGGGGGGCCAGAGAAGAGACCCAGTACTTC
NA,NA,TRBV6-5,TRBJ2-5,CASSSDGGLETQYF,TGTGCCAGCAGTTCCGACGGGGGGCTGGAGACCCAGTACTTC
TRBD2,NA,TRBV12-3/TRBV12-4,TRBJ2-3,CASSLKRGGSSTDTQYF,TGTGCCAGCAGTTTAAAGCGGGGGGGCTCTAGCACAGATACGCAGTATTTT
TRBD1,few,TRBV7-3,TRBJ2-1,CASSLSLDRGAEQFF,TGTGCCAGCAGCTTAAGCCTTGACAGGGGGGCTGAGCAGTTCTTC